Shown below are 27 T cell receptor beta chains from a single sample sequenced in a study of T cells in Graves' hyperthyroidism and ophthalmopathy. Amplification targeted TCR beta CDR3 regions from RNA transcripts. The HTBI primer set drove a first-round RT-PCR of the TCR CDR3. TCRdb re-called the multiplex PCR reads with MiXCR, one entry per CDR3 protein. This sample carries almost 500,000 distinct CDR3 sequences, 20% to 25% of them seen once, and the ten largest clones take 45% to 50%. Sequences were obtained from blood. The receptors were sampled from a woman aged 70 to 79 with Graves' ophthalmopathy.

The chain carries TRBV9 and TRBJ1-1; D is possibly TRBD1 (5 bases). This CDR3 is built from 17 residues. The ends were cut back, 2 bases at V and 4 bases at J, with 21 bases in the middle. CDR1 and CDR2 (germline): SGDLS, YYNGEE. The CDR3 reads CASSVREGWGMGTEAFF. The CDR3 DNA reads TGTGCCAGCAGCGTTAGAGAGGGGTGGGGGATGGGCACTGAAGCTTTCTTT.

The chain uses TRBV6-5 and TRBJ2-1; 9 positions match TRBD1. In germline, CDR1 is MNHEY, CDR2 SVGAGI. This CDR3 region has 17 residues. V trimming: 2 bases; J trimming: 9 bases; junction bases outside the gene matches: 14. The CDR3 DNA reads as TGTGCCAGCAGTTACCCGTCTAGACAGGGGGGTAGAGGTGAGCAGTTCTTC. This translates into CASSYPSRQGGRGEQFF.

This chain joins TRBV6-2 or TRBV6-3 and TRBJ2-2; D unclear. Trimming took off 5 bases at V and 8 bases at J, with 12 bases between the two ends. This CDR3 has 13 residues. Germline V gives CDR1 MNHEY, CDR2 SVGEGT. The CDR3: CASSDRFLGELFF. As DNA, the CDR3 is TGTGCCAGCAGTGACCGGTTTCTAGGGGAGCTGTTTTTT.

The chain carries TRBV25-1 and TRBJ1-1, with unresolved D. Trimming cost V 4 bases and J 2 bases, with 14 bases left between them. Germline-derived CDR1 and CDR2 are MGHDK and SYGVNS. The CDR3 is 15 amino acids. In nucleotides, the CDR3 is TGTGCCAGCAGTGCTCTTCACAGTGGTAACACTGAAGCTTTCTTT. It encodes CASSALHSGNTEAFF.

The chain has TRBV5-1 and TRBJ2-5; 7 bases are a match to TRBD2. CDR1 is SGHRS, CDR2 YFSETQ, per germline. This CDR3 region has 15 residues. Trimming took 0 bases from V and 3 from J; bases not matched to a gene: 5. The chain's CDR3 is CASSLGTRTKETQYF. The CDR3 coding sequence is TGCGCCAGCAGCTTGGGGACTAGGACTAAAGAGACCCAGTACTTC.

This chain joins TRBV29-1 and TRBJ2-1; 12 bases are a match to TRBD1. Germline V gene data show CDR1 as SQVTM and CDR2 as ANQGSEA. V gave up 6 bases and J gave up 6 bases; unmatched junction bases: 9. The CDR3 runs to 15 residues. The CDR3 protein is CSVSAGTGGLNEQFF. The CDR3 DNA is TGCAGCGTATCAGCGGGGACAGGGGGCCTCAATGAGCAGTTCTTC.

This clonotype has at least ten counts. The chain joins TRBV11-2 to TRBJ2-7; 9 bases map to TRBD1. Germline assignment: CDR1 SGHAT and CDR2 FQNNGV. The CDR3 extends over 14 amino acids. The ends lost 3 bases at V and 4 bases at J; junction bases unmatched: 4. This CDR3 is CASSLGQGVYEQYF. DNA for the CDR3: TGTGCCAGCAGCTTGGGACAGGGCGTTTACGAGCAGTACTTC.

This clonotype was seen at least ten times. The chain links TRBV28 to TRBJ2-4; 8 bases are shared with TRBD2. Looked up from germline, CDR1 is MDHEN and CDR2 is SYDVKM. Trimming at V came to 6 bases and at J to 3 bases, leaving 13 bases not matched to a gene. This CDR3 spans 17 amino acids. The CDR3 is CASSILRGALGKNIQYF. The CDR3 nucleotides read TGTGCCAGCAGCATCCTGCGGGGGGCCCTCGGCAAAAACATTCAGTACTTC.

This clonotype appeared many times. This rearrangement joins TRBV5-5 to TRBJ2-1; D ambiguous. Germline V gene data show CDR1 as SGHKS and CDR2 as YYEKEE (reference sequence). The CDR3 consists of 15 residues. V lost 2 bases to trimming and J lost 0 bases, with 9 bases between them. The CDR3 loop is CASSFRLSSYNEQFF. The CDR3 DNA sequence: TGTGCCAGCAGCTTTCGACTGAGCTCCTACAATGAGCAGTTCTTC.

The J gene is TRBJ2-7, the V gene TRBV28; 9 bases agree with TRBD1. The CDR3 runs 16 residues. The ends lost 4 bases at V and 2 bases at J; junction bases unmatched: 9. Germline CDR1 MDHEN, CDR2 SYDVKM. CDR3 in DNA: TGTGCCAGCAGTTCAACCCCGGGGACAGGGCCCTACGAGCAGTACTTC. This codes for CASSSTPGTGPYEQYF.

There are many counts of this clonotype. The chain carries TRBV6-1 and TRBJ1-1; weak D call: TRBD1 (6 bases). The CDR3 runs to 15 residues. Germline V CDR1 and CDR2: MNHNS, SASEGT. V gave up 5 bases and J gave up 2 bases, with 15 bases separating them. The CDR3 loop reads CASSFHPTGNTEAFF. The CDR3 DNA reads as TGTGCCAGCAGTTTTCACCCGACAGGCAACACTGAAGCTTTCTTT.

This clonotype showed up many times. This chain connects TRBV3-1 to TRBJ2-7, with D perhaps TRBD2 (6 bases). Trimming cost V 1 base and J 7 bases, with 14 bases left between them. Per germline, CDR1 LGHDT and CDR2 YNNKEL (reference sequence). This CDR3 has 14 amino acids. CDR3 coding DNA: TGTGCCAGCAGCCAAGCCGCGGTCGCGGGGGAGCAGTACTTC. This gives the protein CASSQAAVAGEQYF.

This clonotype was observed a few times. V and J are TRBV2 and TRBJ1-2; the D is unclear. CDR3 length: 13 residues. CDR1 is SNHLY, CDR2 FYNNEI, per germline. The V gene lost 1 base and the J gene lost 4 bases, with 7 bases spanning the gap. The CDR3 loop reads CASSEVEAYGYTF. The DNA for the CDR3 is TGTGCCAGCAGTGAAGTCGAGGCCTATGGCTACACCTTC.

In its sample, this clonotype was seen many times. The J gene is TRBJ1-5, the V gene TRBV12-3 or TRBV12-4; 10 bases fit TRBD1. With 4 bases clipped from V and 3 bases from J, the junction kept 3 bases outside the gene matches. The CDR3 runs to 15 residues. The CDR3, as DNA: TGTGCCAGCAGTTCGGGACAGGGGAACAATCAGCCCCAGCATTTT. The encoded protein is CASSSGQGNNQPQHF.

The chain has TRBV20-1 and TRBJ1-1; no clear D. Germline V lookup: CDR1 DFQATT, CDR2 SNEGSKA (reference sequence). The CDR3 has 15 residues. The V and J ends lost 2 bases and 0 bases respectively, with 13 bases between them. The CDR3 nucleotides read TGCAGTGCTAGACTTGCCCCCAACTTGAACACTGAAGCTTTCTTT. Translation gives CSARLAPNLNTEAFF.

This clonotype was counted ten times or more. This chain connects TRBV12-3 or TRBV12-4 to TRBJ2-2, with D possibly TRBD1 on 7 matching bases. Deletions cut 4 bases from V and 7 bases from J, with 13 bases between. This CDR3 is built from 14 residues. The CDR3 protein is CASSWRGPHGELFF. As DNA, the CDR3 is TGTGCCAGCAGTTGGAGGGGGCCTCACGGGGAGCTGTTTTTT.

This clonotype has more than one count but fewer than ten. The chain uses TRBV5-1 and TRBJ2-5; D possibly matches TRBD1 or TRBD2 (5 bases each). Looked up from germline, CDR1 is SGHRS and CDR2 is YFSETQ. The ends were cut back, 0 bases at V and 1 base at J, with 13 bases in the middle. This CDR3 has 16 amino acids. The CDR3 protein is CASSLDGAGGQETQYF. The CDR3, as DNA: TGCGCCAGCAGCTTGGATGGGGCTGGGGGCCAAGAGACCCAGTACTTC.

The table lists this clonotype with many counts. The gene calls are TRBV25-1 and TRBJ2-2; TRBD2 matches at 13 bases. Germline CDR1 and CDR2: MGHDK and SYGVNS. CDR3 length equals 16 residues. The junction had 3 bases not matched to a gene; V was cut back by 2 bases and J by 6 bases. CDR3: CASSEGLAGDSGELFF. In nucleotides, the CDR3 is TGTGCCAGCAGTGAAGGACTAGCGGGAGATTCCGGGGAGCTGTTTTTT. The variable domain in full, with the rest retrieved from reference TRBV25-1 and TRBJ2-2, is EADIYQTPRYLVIGTGKKITLECSQTMGHDKMYWYQQDPGMELHLIHYSYGVNSTEKGDLSSESTVSRIRTEHFPLTLESARPSHTSQYLCASSEGLAGDSGELFFGEGSRLTVL.

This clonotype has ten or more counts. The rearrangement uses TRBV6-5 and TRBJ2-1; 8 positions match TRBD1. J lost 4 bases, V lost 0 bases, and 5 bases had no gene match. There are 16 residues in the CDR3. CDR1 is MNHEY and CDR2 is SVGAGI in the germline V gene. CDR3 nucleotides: TGTGCCAGCAGTTACTCGCTTGGACAGGGTTACAATGAGCAGTTCTTC. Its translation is CASSYSLGQGYNEQFF.

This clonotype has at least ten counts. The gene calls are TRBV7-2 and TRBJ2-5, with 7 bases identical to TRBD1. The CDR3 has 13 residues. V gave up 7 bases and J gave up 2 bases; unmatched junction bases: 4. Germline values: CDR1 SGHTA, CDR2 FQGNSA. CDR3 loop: CASTPGQQETQYF. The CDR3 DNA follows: TGTGCCAGCACCCCGGGACAGCAAGAGACCCAGTACTTC.

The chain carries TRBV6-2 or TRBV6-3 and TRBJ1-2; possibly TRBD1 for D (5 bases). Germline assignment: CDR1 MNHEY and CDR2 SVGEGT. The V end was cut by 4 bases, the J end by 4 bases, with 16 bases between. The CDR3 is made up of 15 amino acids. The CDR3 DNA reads TGTGCCAGCAGTTCTCTCTTGGGGGACGGCTATGGCTACACCTTC. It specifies CASSSLLGDGYGYTF.

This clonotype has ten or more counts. CDR3 residues: CASSVDRGGTLHF. The CDR3 bases are TGTGCCAGCAGTGTTGACAGGGGGGGCACCCTCCACTTT. This sequence joins TRBV2 and TRBJ1-6, with TRBD1 identical over 9 bases. CDR3 length: 13 amino acids. The V gene's germline CDR1 is SNHLY and CDR2 FYNNEI. Trimming at V came to 4 bases and at J to 14 bases, leaving 6 bases not matched to a gene.

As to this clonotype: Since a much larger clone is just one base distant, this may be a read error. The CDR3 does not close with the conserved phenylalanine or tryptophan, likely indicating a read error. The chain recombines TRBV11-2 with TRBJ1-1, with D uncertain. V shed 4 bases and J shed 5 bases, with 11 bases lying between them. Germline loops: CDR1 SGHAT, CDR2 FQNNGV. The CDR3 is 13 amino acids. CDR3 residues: CASSSTPGTEAFL. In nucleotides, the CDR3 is TGTGCCAGCAGCTCCACACCGGGAACTGAAGCTTTCCTT.

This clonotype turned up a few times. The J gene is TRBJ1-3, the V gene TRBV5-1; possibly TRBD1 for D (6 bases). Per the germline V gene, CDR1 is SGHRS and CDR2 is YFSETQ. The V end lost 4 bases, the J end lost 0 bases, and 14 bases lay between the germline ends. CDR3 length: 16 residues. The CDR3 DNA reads TGCGCCAGCAGCAACCGACAGGCTAGCTCTGGAAACACCATATATTTT. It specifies CASSNRQASSGNTIYF. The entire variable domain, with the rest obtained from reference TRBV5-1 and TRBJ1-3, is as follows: KAGVTQTPRYLIKTRGQQVTLSCSPISGHRSVSWYQQTPGQGLQFLFEYFSETQRNKGNFPGRFSGRQFSNSRSEMNVSTLELGDSALYLCASSNRQASSGNTIYFGEGSWLTVV.

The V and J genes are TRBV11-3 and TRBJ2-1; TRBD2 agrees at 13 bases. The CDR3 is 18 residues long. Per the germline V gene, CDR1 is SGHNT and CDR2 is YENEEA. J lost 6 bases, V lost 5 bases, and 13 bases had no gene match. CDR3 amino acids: CASSPRTSGSLLFNEQFF. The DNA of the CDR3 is TGTGCCAGCAGCCCACGGACTAGCGGGAGCCTCTTGTTCAATGAGCAGTTCTTC.

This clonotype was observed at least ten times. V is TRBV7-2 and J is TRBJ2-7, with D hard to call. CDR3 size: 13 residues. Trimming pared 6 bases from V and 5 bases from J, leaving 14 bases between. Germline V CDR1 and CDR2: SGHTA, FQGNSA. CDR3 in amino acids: CASRPTLGHEQYF. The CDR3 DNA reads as TGTGCCAGCAGGCCAACATTAGGCCACGAGCAGTACTTC. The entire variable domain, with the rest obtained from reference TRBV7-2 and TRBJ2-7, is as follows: GAGVSQSPSNKVTEKGKDVELRCDPISGHTALYWYRQSLGQGLEFLIYFQGNSAPDKSGLPSDRFSAERTGGSVSTLTIQRTQQEDSAVYLCASRPTLGHEQYFGPGTRLTVT.

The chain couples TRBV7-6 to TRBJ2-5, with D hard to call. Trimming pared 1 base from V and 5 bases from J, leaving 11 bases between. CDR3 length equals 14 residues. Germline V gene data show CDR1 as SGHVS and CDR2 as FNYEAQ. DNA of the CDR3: TGTGCCAGCAGCTTAGTGGGTCCTAGGGAGACCCAGTACTTC. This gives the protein CASSLVGPRETQYF.